The rows below give T cell receptor beta chains drawn from one sample of a study of CD8 T cells in Susac syndrome. TCRdb re-derived calls from the immunoSEQ multiplex PCR reads in MiXCR, one entry per CDR3 protein. The sample has around 230,000 distinct CDR3 sequences; around 96% are singletons. Sample: CD4+ T cells from PBMCs. These receptor sequences come from a human donor with Susac syndrome. The CDR3 runs from the conserved cysteine through the conserved F or W. The D gene is left open where the match is weak. Size values are once, few and many counts, or a class for expanded clones, and some rows have none.

TRBJ1-2 | - | TRBV7-9 | - | TGTGCCAGCAGCGGTCCGGATAACTATGGCTACACCTTC | CASSGPDNYGYTF
TRBJ1-1 | - | TRBV18 | once | TGTGCCAGCTCACCGAGGACAGAACACACTGAAGCTTTCTTT | CASSPRTEHTEAFF
TRBJ1-3 | - | TRBV30 | - | TGTGCCTGGAGTGTGACAGAAGGAAACACCATATATTTT | CAWSVTEGNTIYF
TRBJ2-1 | TRBD2 | TRBV29-1 | - | TGCAGCGTTGCGACCGGGGGGAATGAGCAGTTCTTC | CSVATGGNEQFF
TRBJ2-2 | - | TRBV5-4 | - | TGTGCCAGCAGCACCGGGTCAATGAACACCGGGGAGCTGTTTTTT | CASSTGSMNTGELFF
TRBJ1-1 | TRBD1 | TRBV9 | few | TGTGCCAGCAGCAGAAACAGACAGGGGGCGAAGAACACTGAGGCTTTCTTT | CASSRNRQGAKNTEAFF
TRBJ2-2 | - | TRBV29-1 | - | TGCAGCGGCCAAGGGGGGGGAACCGGGGAGCTGTTTTTT | CSGQGGGTGELFF
TRBJ1-3 | - | TRBV30 | - | TGTGCCTGGAGCCAAAGAGGTTTCTCTGGAAACACCATATATTTT | CAWSQRGFSGNTIYF
TRBJ1-1 | - | TRBV14 | - | TGTGCCAACGAGAACACTGAAGCTTTCTTT | CANENTEAFF
TRBJ1-5 | - | TRBV20-1 | - | TGCAGTGCGATGGGTCAGCCCCAGCATTTT | CSAMGQPQHF
TRBJ1-5 | TRBD1 | TRBV20-1 | - | TGCAGTGCTCTCTCATGGGGACAGGCGGTCAATCAGCCCCAGCATTTT | CSALSWGQAVNQPQHF
TRBJ1-2 | TRBD1 | TRBV4-1 | - | TGCGCCAGCAGCCCGGATCCGGATCCCGGGACAGGGCGGGGCTACACCTTC | CASSPDPDPGTGRGYTF
TRBJ2-7 | - | TRBV12-3/TRBV12-4 | - | TGTGCCAGCACCGATGTTAGCAGCTCCTACGAGCAGTACTTC | CASTDVSSSYEQYF
TRBJ1-1 | - | TRBV7-2 | - | TGTGCCAGCGGCCGACAGTTCAACACTGAAGCTTTCTTT | CASGRQFNTEAFF
TRBJ2-7 | - | TRBV7-9 | - | TGTGCCAGCAGCTCACAGGGGGGGTCATACGAGCAGTACTTC | CASSSQGGSYEQYF
TRBJ2-7 | TRBD2 | TRBV29-1 | - | TGCAGCGTTGAAAGGACTAGCGATGCGCAGTACTTC | CSVERTSDAQYF
TRBJ2-7 | - | TRBV20-1 | - | TGCAGTGCTAGTAGGCTCGGTAAATCGGCCTACGAGCAGTACTTC | CSASRLGKSAYEQYF
TRBJ1-5 | - | TRBV9 | once | TGTGCCAGCAGCGTCGGCAATCAGCCCCAGCATTTT | CASSVGNQPQHF
TRBJ1-1 | - | TRBV5-1 | - | TGCGCCAGCAGCTGGATGACAGAGAACACTGAAGCTTTCTTT | CASSWMTENTEAFF
TRBJ2-1 | - | TRBV4-2 | - | TGTGCCAGCAGCCCGCAACTAGGGGATGGTGAGCAGTTCTTC | CASSPQLGDGEQFF
TRBJ1-5 | TRBD1 | TRBV20-1 | - | TGCAGTGCTACCGGACAGGGAAATCAGCCCCAGCATTTT | CSATGQGNQPQHF
TRBJ1-2 | - | TRBV18 | - | TGTGCCAGCTCACCAATGGTGGGACTTGGCTATGGCTACACCTTC | CASSPMVGLGYGYTF
TRBJ2-5 | - | TRBV14 | - | TGTGCCAGCAGCCTGATAGGGCGAAAAGAGACCCAGTACTTC | CASSLIGRKETQYF
TRBJ2-7 | - | TRBV3-1 | once | TGTGCCAGCAGCCAGACGGCCGAGCAGTACTTC | CASSQTAEQYF
TRBJ2-4 | TRBD2 | TRBV20-1 | - | TGCAGTGCTAGAGATGTCTTTCTTGGGGAGGGTGCCAAAAACATTCAGTACTTC | CSARDVFLGEGAKNIQYF
TRBJ1-3 | - | TRBV7-9 | - | TGTGCCAGCAGCTTTACAGGGCGATCCATATATTTT | CASSFTGRSIYF
TRBJ2-1 | TRBD2 | TRBV6-5 | - | TGTGCCAGCAGTTACTCGTTAGCGGGATACAATGAGCAGTTCTTC | CASSYSLAGYNEQFF
TRBJ1-4 | - | TRBV30 | - | TGTGCCTGGAGTAAACAGAGAAATGAAAAACTGTTTTTT | CAWSKQRNEKLFF
TRBJ1-2 | TRBD1 | TRBV29-1 | - | TGCAGCGTTGCTACCCCCGGGACAGGGGTAATGGGCTATGGCTACACCTTC | CSVATPGTGVMGYGYTF
TRBJ1-2 | TRBD1 | TRBV14 | - | TGTGCCAGCAGCCAGGGGACAGGGGATTTCGGCTACACCTTC | CASSQGTGDFGYTF
TRBJ2-1 | - | TRBV9 | - | TGTGCCAGCAGCGTAGGGGGCGGGATCGGCGGGGCTGAGCAGTTCTTC | CASSVGGGIGGAEQFF
TRBJ2-5 | TRBD2 | TRBV14 | - | TGTGCCAGCAGCCCCTCCGGACTAGCGGGAGCGGGAATCGGTGAGACCCAGTACTTC | CASSPSGLAGAGIGETQYF
TRBJ2-7 | TRBD1 | TRBV5-1 | - | TGCGCCAGCAGCGTCGACAGGGGGGTAGACGAGCAGTACTTC | CASSVDRGVDEQYF
TRBJ1-2 | TRBD1 | TRBV5-4 | - | TGTGCCAGCTCTCTCGACAGGGACTATGGCTACACCTTC | CASSLDRDYGYTF
TRBJ2-2 | TRBD1 | TRBV4-1 | - | TGCGCCAGCAGCCAAGATACAGGGGTTAGGACCGGGGAGCTTTTTTTT | CASSQDTGVRTGELFF
TRBJ2-1 | TRBD2 | TRBV29-1 | - | TGCAGCGTTGAAGTTTTGGGAGCGGGAGACTACAATGAGCAGTTCTTC | CSVEVLGAGDYNEQFF
TRBJ1-1 | - | TRBV9 | - | TGTGCCAGCAGCGTAGACCCCAGTGACACTGAAGCTTTCTTT | CASSVDPSDTEAFF
TRBJ1-1 | - | TRBV20-1 | - | TGCAGTGCTAGAGATCCCCCCACTGAAGCTTTCTTT | CSARDPPTEAFF
TRBJ2-7 | - | TRBV20-1 | - | TGCAGTGCTAGAGATCCCCAGGTGGCCTACGAGCAGTACTTC | CSARDPQVAYEQYF
TRBJ1-4 | - | TRBV18 | - | TGTGCCAGCTCACCGGCCGGACCTAATGAAAAACTGTTTTTT | CASSPAGPNEKLFF
TRBJ2-7 | - | TRBV28 | once | TGTGCCAGCAGGCCCGGAGCCCTCCCCTACGAGCAGTACTTC | CASRPGALPYEQYF